The clone carrying this TCR beta chain was seen at least ten times. Library construction for TCR beta used iRepertoire HTBI primers and Arm-PCR of CDR3 regions. Via MiXCR, TCRdb re-called the multiplex PCR reads, giving one row per CDR3 protein. The data show approximately 490,000 distinct CDR3 sequences, with 15% to 20% seen just once and approximately 12% held by the top ten. CDR1 and CDR2 (germline): MNHEY, SVGAGI. V shed 2 bases and J 7 bases; nucleotides not matched to a gene: 7. The CDR3 has 14 amino acids. These data originate in a study of regulatory T cells in long-lasting Graves disease. Documented time point: newly diagnosed GD, antithyroid drugs for less than 3 months. From PBMCs, RNA was extracted and then used to make the TCR library. This sample also belongs to another study, concerning T cells in Graves' hyperthyroidism and ophthalmopathy.

This specimen consisted of peripheral blood mononuclear cells (PBMCs), obtained at new diagnosis, from a patient treated with antithyroid drugs. The chain uses TRBV6-5 and TRBJ2-5, with 7 bases identical to TRBD1. The source is a middle-aged man with Graves disease. CDR3 in DNA: TGTGCCAGCAGTTACCCTACAGGGGTCGGGACCCAGTACTTC. Amino acid sequence: CASSYPTGVGTQYF.